One and the same sample provided the 30 T cell receptor beta chains below, sequenced in a study of blood T cell repertoires in COVID-19. Assay used: immunoSEQ multiplex PCR; TCRdb lists only in-frame clones, some missing. The table lists approximately 260,000 clones, about 93% of them singletons. Sequencing used PBMCs or T cells enriched from blood (not recorded which). The receptors were sampled from a woman aged 18-30 years who had recovered from COVID-19.

Comments on this clone: The same CDR3 can be traced to other DNA sequences in this sample. V gene TRBV9 combines with J gene TRBJ2-2, with D hard to call. V was pared by 4 bases and J by 2 bases, with 3 bases between. The germline gives CDR1 SGDLS, CDR2 YYNGEE. The length of the CDR3 is 12 residues. CDR3 in amino acids: CASSPNTGELFF. The CDR3, as DNA: TGTGCCAGCAGCCCTAACACCGGGGAGCTGTTTTTT.

CDR3: CASSFSDMNTEAFF. The DNA of the CDR3 is TGTGCCAGCAGCTTCAGCGATATGAACACTGAAGCTTTCTTT. The gene calls are TRBV7-8 and TRBJ1-1, with unresolved D. The CDR3 spans 14 residues. Germline V gives CDR1 SGHVS, CDR2 FQNEAQ. Trimming cost V 3 bases and J 0 bases, with 8 bases left between them.

This clone was picked up one time. The CDR3 region has the DNA TGTGCCAGCAGCCGTTATTCCTTGCAGCCCCAGCATTTT. Protein: CASSRYSLQPQHF. The chain employs TRBV7-2 and TRBJ1-5; D not certain. The V gene lost 5 bases and the J gene lost 7 bases, with 12 bases spanning the gap. The CDR3 is 13 residues long. From germline, CDR1 is SGHTA and CDR2 FQGNSA.

The J gene is TRBJ1-1, the V gene TRBV12-3 or TRBV12-4; no firm D call. Deletions cut 2 bases from V and 1 base from J, with 5 bases between. The CDR3 has 13 residues. DNA for the CDR3: TGTGCCAGCAGTTTACAGCGGAACACTGAAGCTTTCTTT. Translating gives CASSLQRNTEAFF.

The V gene is TRBV18, the J gene TRBJ1-6; 8 positions agree with TRBD1. V gave up 3 bases and J gave up 8 bases; unmatched junction bases: 9. The CDR3 contains 16 residues. Germline CDR1 is KGHSH and CDR2 is LQKENI. CDR3 bases: TGTGCCAGCTCACCCTTCCCGACAGGGGCGGATTCACCCCTCCACTTT. It codes for CASSPFPTGADSPLHF.

Turning to this clone: One junction end disagrees with the germline gene, perhaps due to a read error. Other DNA sequences of this sample code for an identical CDR3. V usage is TRBV10-3 and J usage is TRBJ1-2; perhaps TRBD1 as D (6 bases). Germline CDR1 and CDR2: ENHRY and SYGVKD. The CDR3 has 15 amino acids. This chain's CDR3 is CAIRGGGQTDYGYTF. The DNA of the CDR3 is TGTGCCATCAGAGGGGGGGGGCAGACCGACTATGGCTACACCTTT.

This CDR3 is CASRLAGGQETQYF. The CDR3 bases are TGTGCCAGCCGATTAGCGGGAGGGCAAGAGACCCAGTACTTC. This sequence joins TRBV28 and TRBJ2-5; TRBD2 agrees at 11 bases. J gave up 2 bases and V 8 bases, and 4 bases lay outside the gene matches. This CDR3 has 14 residues. Germline CDR1 reads MDHEN; CDR2 reads SYDVKM.

The V gene is TRBV4-1, the J gene TRBJ2-3; no definite D call. Trimming left V 2 bases short and J 0 bases short, with 12 bases between. The CDR3 runs 16 residues. Per the germline V gene, CDR1 is MGHRA and CDR2 is YSYEKL. The CDR3 sequence is CASSQRTLTSTDTQYF. In DNA form, the CDR3 reads TGCGCCAGCAGCCAAAGAACCCTTACTAGCACAGATACGCAGTATTTT.

The chain recombines TRBV5-1 with TRBJ2-7; D is undetermined. Germline V gene sequence: CDR1 SGHRS, CDR2 YFSETQ. With 0 bases removed from V and 0 bases from J, the gap between germline ends came to 7 bases. The CDR3 has 14 residues. The CDR3 DNA reads as TGCGCCAGCAGCTTGGCCGCGGCCTCCTACGAGCAGTACTTC. Translated: CASSLAAASYEQYF.

This chain links TRBV12-5 with TRBJ2-3; the D is unclear. CDR1 is LGHNT and CDR2 is FRNRAP in the germline V gene. With 6 bases removed from V and 1 base from J, the gap between germline ends came to 8 bases. CDR3 size: 13 residues. Here the CDR3 reads CASGPSGTDTQYF. The DNA for the CDR3 is TGTGCTAGTGGACCCTCGGGCACAGATACGCAGTATTTT. Combining the CDR3 with reference TRBV12-5 and TRBJ2-3 gives the whole variable domain DARVTQTPRHKVTEMGQEVTMRCQPILGHNTVFWYRQTMMQGLELLAYFRNRAPLDDSGMPKDRFSAEMPDATLATLKIQPSEPRDSAVYFCASGPSGTDTQYFGPGTRLTVL.

Turning to this clone: Other DNA sequences in the same sample also yield this CDR3. The rearrangement uses TRBV2 and TRBJ1-1, with a tentative D call TRBD1 (5 bases). Trimming shortened V by 6 bases and J by 4 bases, and 6 bases separated the two germline ends. The CDR3 covers 11 residues. Germline V gene data show CDR1 as SNHLY and CDR2 as FYNNEI. The CDR3 DNA reads TGTGCCAGCAGGGGGGGCACTGAAGCTTTCTTT. This encodes CASRGGTEAFF.

The chain uses TRBV14 and TRBJ1-6, with TRBD1 matching over 10 bases. CDR3 length equals 15 residues. The V and J ends lost 5 bases and 6 bases, in that order; junction bases with no gene match: 4. The germline gives CDR1 SGHDN, CDR2 FVKESK. CDR3 residues: CASSSRTGGNSPLHF. In DNA, the CDR3 is TGTGCCAGCAGCTCCAGGACAGGGGGTAATTCACCCCTCCACTTT.

This clone was observed a few times. This chain connects TRBV5-5 to TRBJ1-1; D unclear. Germline values: CDR1 SGHKS, CDR2 YYEKEE (reference sequence). V dropped 7 bases and J dropped 5 bases, with 6 bases sitting between them. The CDR3 contains 10 residues. In nucleotides, the CDR3 is TGTGCCAGCGAGGGTACTGAAGCTTTCTTT. This gives the protein CASEGTEAFF. The full variable domain, with the rest looked up from reference TRBV5-5 and TRBJ1-1, is DAGVTQSPTHLIKTRGQQVTLRCSPISGHKSVSWYQQVLGQGPQFIFQYYEKEERGRGNFPDRFSARQFPNYSSELNVNALLLGDSALYLCASEGTEAFFGQGTRLTVV.

This chain uses TRBV3-1 (or the pseudogene TRBV3-2) with TRBJ2-5; 8 nucleotides agree with TRBD2. V lost 1 base to trimming and J lost 5 bases; unmatched junction nucleotides: 6. This CDR3 is 15 amino acids long. Germline CDR1 reads LGHDT; CDR2 reads YNNKEL (reference sequence). CDR3 bases: TGTGCCAGCAGCCAAGGGTTCAGCGGGGGTGAGACCCAGTACTTC. This codes for CASSQGFSGGETQYF.

In this sample, this clone turned up once. The chain employs TRBV7-9 and TRBJ2-7, with D maybe TRBD2 (6 bases). CDR1 is SEHNR, CDR2 FQNEAQ, per germline (reference sequence). The CDR3 sequence is 11 residues long. V lost 1 base, J lost 12 bases, and 10 bases lay in between. CDR3 in DNA: TGTGCCAGCAGCTTAGAGGGACTCCTGTACTTC. Residues: CASSLEGLLYF. Variable domain in full (rest from reference TRBV7-9 and TRBJ2-7): DTGVSQNPRHKITKRGQNVTFRCDPISEHNRLYWYRQTLGQGPEFLTYFQNEAQLEKSRLLSDRFSAERPKGSFSTLEIQRTEQGDSAMYLCASSLEGLLYFGPGTRLTVT.

The chain couples TRBV28 to TRBJ1-2; 8 bases match TRBD1. Trimming took 6 bases from V and 2 from J; bases not matched to a gene: 14. Germline V gene lookup returns CDR1 MDHEN and CDR2 SYDVKM. This CDR3 has 17 amino acids. The CDR3 protein is CASSYPSGTGSNYGYTF. CDR3 DNA: TGTGCCAGCAGCTACCCGTCCGGGACAGGCTCGAACTATGGCTACACCTTC.

The chain uses TRBV2 and TRBJ1-1, with a tentative D call TRBD1 (6 bases). V lost 7 bases to trimming and J lost 4 bases, with 25 bases between them. CDR1 and CDR2 (germline): SNHLY, FYNNEI. There are 17 residues in the CDR3. In DNA form, the CDR3 reads TGTGCCAGCATTCTGGACAACAGGGTGTCTGGTGGCACTGAAGCTTTCTTT. It codes for CASILDNRVSGGTEAFF.

The V and J genes are TRBV9 and TRBJ1-4; D may be TRBD1 (6 bases). The CDR3 has 15 amino acids. Looked up from germline, CDR1 is SGDLS and CDR2 is YYNGEE. Between the trimmed V and J ends, which lost 4 bases and 7 bases, there was a span of 17 bases. CDR3 nucleotide sequence: TGTGCCAGCAGCACCGGGAGGAGGGGGTTTGAAAAACTGTTTTTT. This translates into CASSTGRRGFEKLFF.

This chain uses TRBV28 with TRBJ2-3; D gene unclear. Trimming took off 6 bases at V and 5 bases at J, with 12 bases between the two ends. CDR1 MDHEN and CDR2 SYDVKM come from the germline V gene. The CDR3 runs 13 residues. This chain's CDR3 is CASRKQVGDTQYF. CDR3 nucleotides: TGTGCCAGCAGAAAGCAGGTGGGAGATACGCAGTATTTT. Filled out from reference TRBV28 and TRBJ2-3, the complete variable domain reads DVKVTQSSRYLVKRTGEKVFLECVQDMDHENMFWYRQDPGLGLRLIYFSYDVKMKEKGDIPEGYSVSREKKERFSLILESASTNQTSMYLCASRKQVGDTQYFGPGTRLTVL.

The V call is TRBV6-5, the J call TRBJ1-1; TRBD1 matches 7 bases. Germline V gene data show CDR1 as MNHEY and CDR2 as SVGAGI. The CDR3 covers 12 residues. The V segment lost 10 bases and the J segment 4 bases; nucleotides outside the gene matches: 6. CDR3 DNA sequence: TGTGCCACCACGACAGGGAGCACTGAAGCTTTCTTT. This gives the protein CATTTGSTEAFF.

The rearrangement uses TRBV10-2 and TRBJ2-7, with 9 bases aligning to TRBD2. V was clipped by 4 bases and J by 1 base; unmatched bases: 5. Per the germline V gene, CDR1 is WSHSY and CDR2 is SAAADI. The CDR3 contains 15 residues. CDR3 amino acids: CASSVGGRESYEQYF. For the CDR3, the DNA is TGCGCCAGCAGTGTAGGCGGGAGGGAATCCTACGAGCAGTACTTC.

V usage is TRBV11-3 and J usage is TRBJ1-2; 7 positions agree with TRBD1. The CDR3 has 15 residues. Germline CDR1 and CDR2: SGHNT and YENEEA. Losses at the gene ends were 5 bases for V and 0 bases for J; bases not matched to a gene: 6. The CDR3 bases are TGTGCCAGCAGCCCCTGGACAGGAACTAACTATGGCTACACCTTC. Translated: CASSPWTGTNYGYTF.

This chain links TRBV27 with TRBJ2-3, with TRBD2 matching 9 bases. Germline CDR1 MNHEY, CDR2 SMNVEV (reference sequence). There are 18 residues in the CDR3. J was trimmed by 0 bases and V by 7 bases; bases with no gene match: 14. The CDR3 loop reads CASTPRGSGSLSTDTQYF. As DNA, the CDR3 is TGTGCCAGCACTCCCCGGGGTAGCGGGAGCCTAAGCACAGATACGCAGTATTTT.

J is TRBJ1-2 and V is TRBV6-5, with 8 bases matching TRBD1. CDR1 MNHEY and CDR2 SVGAGI come from the germline V gene. Losses at the gene ends were 6 bases for V and 5 bases for J; bases not matched to a gene: 8. This CDR3 has 14 residues. The CDR3 region has the DNA TGTGCCAGCAGGTCCGGACAGGGCTTATATGGCTACACCTTC. It encodes CASRSGQGLYGYTF.

For this clone: Other DNA sequences in the sample encode the same CDR3. The chain is built from TRBV27 and TRBJ1-1; D not certain. Looked up from germline, CDR1 is MNHEY and CDR2 is SMNVEV (reference sequence). The length of the CDR3 is 13 residues. With 3 bases removed from V and 2 bases from J, the gap between germline ends came to 7 bases. The CDR3 DNA reads TGTGCCAGCAGTTTGTCGACTAACACTGAAGCTTTCTTT. Encoded protein: CASSLSTNTEAFF.

V gene TRBV7-3 combines with J gene TRBJ2-2; 14 bases fit TRBD2. This CDR3 comprises 22 residues. V lost 0 bases to trimming and J lost 7 bases; unmatched junction nucleotides: 19. CDR1 is SGHTA, CDR2 FQGTGA, per germline. As DNA, the CDR3 is TGTGCCAGCAGCTTAACTTCGAGACTAGCGGGAGGGCCGAGAGCCCCGAACGGGGAGCTGTTTTTT. Residues: CASSLTSRLAGGPRAPNGELFF.

In its sample, this clone was seen once. This chain connects TRBV7-9 to TRBJ1-1; D may be TRBD1 (5 bases). CDR3 length equals 14 residues. Germline values: CDR1 SEHNR, CDR2 FQNEAQ (reference sequence). Trimming took 0 bases from V and 3 from J, leaving 8 bases between them. The CDR3, as DNA: TGTGCCAGCAGCTTAGCGTCGGGGGACACTGAAGCTTTCTTT. It encodes CASSLASGDTEAFF.

The CDR3 loop is CASSLGTNNEQYF. The CDR3 nucleotides are TGTGCCAGCAGCTTAGGGACTAACAACGAGCAGTACTTC. The chain recombines TRBV7-9 with TRBJ2-7; D possibly corresponds to TRBD2 (6 bases). V was shortened by 1 base and J by 5 bases, with 9 bases between the two germline ends. The CDR3 length is 13 residues. Germline-derived CDR1 and CDR2 are SEHNR and FQNEAQ (reference sequence).

The chain uses TRBV2 and TRBJ1-1, with a possible D match to TRBD1 (6 bases). Germline V gives CDR1 SNHLY, CDR2 FYNNEI. This CDR3 is built from 13 residues. V was trimmed by 7 bases and J by 1 base, leaving 10 bases between them. The DNA for the CDR3 is TGTGCCAGCACCTGGGGACAGAACACTGAAGCTTTCTTT. Translated, it gives CASTWGQNTEAFF.

The chain is built from TRBV6-6 and TRBJ1-4; weak D call: TRBD1 (5 bases). The CDR3 has 13 residues. V lost 2 bases, J lost 8 bases, and 9 bases lay in between. Germline-derived CDR1 and CDR2 are MNHNY and SVGAGI (reference sequence). The CDR3 DNA sequence: TGTGCCAGCAGTTACAGGGGCTGGGAAAAACTGTTTTTT. Protein sequence: CASSYRGWEKLFF.